These T cell receptor beta chains were read from a single sample in a study of cytotoxic CD8 clonotypes in ibrutinib-treated CLL. The assay was immunoSEQ multiplex PCR, and TCRdb's table has in-frame clones only and misses some. Of roughly 130,000 clones listed, approximately 90% are singletons. This sample comprised PBMCs, obtained after 12 months of ibrutinib treatment. The receptors derive from a human donor with chronic lymphocytic leukemia. The CDR3 runs from the conserved cysteine through the conserved F or W. D genes are given only for firm matches. Clone size is given for some rows only: seen once, a few or many times, or a class if the clone is expanded.

TRBJ2-1,16,NA,TRBD2,TRBV19,TGTGCCAGTAGTCCCGCAGCGGGAGGGCTTTACAATGAGCAGTTCTTC,CASSPAAGGLYNEQFF
TRBJ2-1,17,NA,TRBD2,TRBV4-2,TGTGCCAGCAGCCCATACCCGGGACTAGCGACCCACAATGAGCAGTTCTTC,CASSPYPGLATHNEQFF
TRBJ1-5,14,NA,NA,TRBV6-1,TGTGCCAGCAGACAGGGAAATGGCAATCAGCCCCAGCATTTT,CASRQGNGNQPQHF
TRBJ2-5,12,NA,NA,TRBV29-1,TGCAGCGTTGTTCAGGGGGGGGTGACCCAGTACTTC,CSVVQGGVTQYF
TRBJ2-2,16,NA,TRBD2,TRBV7-8,TGTGCCAGCAGCTTAGTCCCTAGCGGGAACACCGGGGAGCTGTTTTTT,CASSLVPSGNTGELFF
TRBJ2-1,15,NA,TRBD2,TRBV29-1,TGCAGCGTCGCCCCCTGGGTAGCGGGAGGAGGTGAGCAGTTCTTC,CSVAPWVAGGGEQFF
TRBJ2-7,14,NA,TRBD2,TRBV19,TGTGCCAGTAGTGACCTAGCGGGATCCTACGAGCAGTACTTC,CASSDLAGSYEQYF
TRBJ1-1,13,NA,NA,TRBV21-1,TGTGCCAGCAGCAGGAAAGGGGACACTGAAGCTTTCTTT,CASSRKGDTEAFF
TRBJ1-1,13,NA,NA,TRBV7-6,TGTGCCAGCAGCTTAACCCTCGAGTCTGAAGCTTTCTTT,CASSLTLESEAFF
TRBJ2-2,11,NA,NA,TRBV5-1,TGCGCCAGCAGCTTGCCCGGGGAGCTGTTTTTT,CASSLPGELFF
TRBJ1-2,12,few,NA,TRBV5-1,TGCGCCAGCAGCTTGGCAGGCGGGGGCTACACCTTC,CASSLAGGGYTF
TRBJ1-1,14,NA,NA,TRBV30,TGTGCCTGGAGGTTGAGTCCGGCTGGGACTGAAGCTTTCTTT,CAWRLSPAGTEAFF
TRBJ1-4,13,few,NA,TRBV19,TGTGCCAGTAGTCCCAGCCTTAATGAAAAACTGTTTTTT,CASSPSLNEKLFF
TRBJ2-7,16,NA,TRBD2,TRBV7-9,TGTGCCAGCAGCTCGACTAGCGGGAGATTTCCCTACGAGCAGTACTTC,CASSSTSGRFPYEQYF
TRBJ1-1,19,NA,NA,TRBV15,TGTGCCACCAGCAGAGATCCGTCGCAGCAGGGGCCCATGAACACTGAAGCTTTCTTT,CATSRDPSQQGPMNTEAFF
TRBJ1-5,17,NA,NA,TRBV19,TGTGCCAGTAGTATAGTCCCTCTTTTCTATAGCAATCAGCCCCAGCATTTT,CASSIVPLFYSNQPQHF